A selection of T cell receptor beta chains follows, all from one sample in a study of cytomegalovirus exposure and HLA in healthy donors. Sequencing used immunoSEQ multiplex PCR; TCRdb keeps in-frame clones, though not all of them. The repertoire table contains about 88,000 clones. Sequencing was carried out using PBMCs. Source of these receptors: a girl aged 5-17 years in good health and CMV-seropositive. CDR3s include the opening cysteine and the closing phenylalanine or tryptophan. The D gene is left open where the match is weak.

CDR3 length	V gene	D gene	J gene	CDR3 protein
14	TRBV30	TRBD1	TRBJ1-1	CAWATHRGLTEAFF
14	TRBV2	TRBD2	TRBJ2-3	CASSGSSGGGTQYF
16	TRBV19	TRBD2	TRBJ2-1	CASSSRTAGVYNEQFF
16	TRBV2	TRBD1	TRBJ2-2	CASSTPTGEYTGELFF
11	TRBV30	NA	TRBJ1-2	CAWSADRGYTF
14	TRBV5-1	NA	TRBJ2-1	CASTEQEGDNEQFF
15	TRBV28	NA	TRBJ1-1	CASSSIQVVDTEAFF
12	TRBV7-9	NA	TRBJ1-1	CAKRQIHTEAFF
16	TRBV6-1	NA	TRBJ2-3	CASSEVAGAPTDTQYF
13	TRBV14	NA	TRBJ1-6	CASSQEGRSPLHF
16	TRBV7-9	NA	TRBJ2-1	CASSLGGRGSDNEQFF